At least ten counts were recorded for the clone carrying this TCR beta chain. No antigen is known for it. The V end was cut by 1 base, the J end by 4 bases, with 10 bases between. The CDR3 covers 15 residues. The germline CDR1 and CDR2 sequences are LNHNV and YYDKDF (reference sequence). TCRdb processed the 5' RACE reads anew with MiXCR; each CDR3 protein has one entry. This sample has tens of thousands of distinct CDR3 sequences, with 7.2% found just once. The data were obtained in a study of CD8 T cells in ankylosing spondylitis. Whole-study findings and limits: Certain motif variants had earlier been reported in reactive arthritis synovial fluid and blood. A TCR beta motif of 7 or 8 highly homologous variants appeared characteristic of ankylosing spondylitis blood. Researchers reportedly found disease-linked clones significantly enriched in matched ankylosing spondylitis synovial fluid.

This rearrangement joins TRBV15 to TRBJ2-2; D might be TRBD1 (6 bases). This receptor was identified in a male donor with ankylosing spondylitis or in good health (not recorded which). The specimen was blood, either unsorted or a sorted T cell fraction (not recorded which). CDR3 loop: CATSRGLGGTGELFF. The CDR3 DNA reads TGTGCCACCAGCAGAGGGTTAGGGGGCACCGGGGAGCTGTTTTTT.